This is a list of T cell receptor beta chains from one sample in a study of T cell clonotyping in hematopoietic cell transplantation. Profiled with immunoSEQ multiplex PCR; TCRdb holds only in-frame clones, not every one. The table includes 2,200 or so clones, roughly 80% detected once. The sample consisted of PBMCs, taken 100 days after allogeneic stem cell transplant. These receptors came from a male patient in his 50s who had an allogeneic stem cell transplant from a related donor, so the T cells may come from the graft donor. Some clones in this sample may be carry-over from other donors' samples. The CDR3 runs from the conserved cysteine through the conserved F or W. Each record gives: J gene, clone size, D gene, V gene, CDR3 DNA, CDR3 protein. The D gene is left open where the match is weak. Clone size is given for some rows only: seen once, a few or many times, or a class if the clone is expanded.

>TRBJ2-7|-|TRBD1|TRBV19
TGTGCCAGTAGTCGGATCAGGGGGCAAGCCTACGAGCAGTACTTC
CASSRIRGQAYEQYF
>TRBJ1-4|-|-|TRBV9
TGTGCCAGCAGCGTAGACGGGGCGCGGAGGGAAAAACTGTTTTTT
CASSVDGARREKLFF
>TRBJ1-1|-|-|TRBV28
TGTGCCAGCAGTTTATTGACAGTTCAAACTGAAGCTTTCTTT
CASSLLTVQTEAFF
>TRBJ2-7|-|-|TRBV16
TGTGCCAGCAGCCCCTACATCCGGGGCAACGAGCAGTACTTC
CASSPYIRGNEQYF
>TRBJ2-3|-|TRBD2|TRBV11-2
TGTGCCAGCAGCTACAGAGAGAGCGGGGTGGGCACAGATACGCAGTATTTT
CASSYRESGVGTDTQYF
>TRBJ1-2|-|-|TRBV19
TGTGCCAGTACCGCAGATTTCTATGGCTACACCTTC
CASTADFYGYTF
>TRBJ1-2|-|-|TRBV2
TGTGCCAGCAGTGAATGGGCGGGCTATGGCTACACCTTC
CASSEWAGYGYTF
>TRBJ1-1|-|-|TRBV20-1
TGCAGTGCCCATGGGGTGGTTGAAGCTTTCTTT
CSAHGVVEAFF
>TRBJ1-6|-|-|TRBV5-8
TGTGCCAGCAGCTTGGGGCAGGGAGGGAATTCACCCCTCCACTTT
CASSLGQGGNSPLHF
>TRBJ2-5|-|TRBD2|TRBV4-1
TGCGCCAGCAGCCTAAGCGGGAGCTCTCAAGAGACCCAGTACTTC
CASSLSGSSQETQYF
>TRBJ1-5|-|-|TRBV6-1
TGTGCCAGCATTTCAAGAGACCTGGGCAATCAGCCCCAGCATTTT
CASISRDLGNQPQHF
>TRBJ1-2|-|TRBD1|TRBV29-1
TGCAGCGGCGTGGGTCAGGGGGCTTACACCTTC
CSGVGQGAYTF
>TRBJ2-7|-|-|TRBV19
TGTGCCAGTTCGGCAAGGGACGAGCAGTACTTC
CASSARDEQYF
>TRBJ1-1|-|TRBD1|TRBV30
TGTGCCTGGAGTCGCACGGGACAGCAAGGGACTGAAGCTTTCTTT
CAWSRTGQQGTEAFF
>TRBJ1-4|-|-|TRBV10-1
TGCGCCAGCAGTGAAGGGGGAACTAATGAAAAACTGTTTTTT
CASSEGGTNEKLFF
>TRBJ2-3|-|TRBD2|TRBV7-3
TGTGCCACCGGAGCCGGGGGGGCTGGGGATACGCAGTATTTT
CATGAGGAGDTQYF
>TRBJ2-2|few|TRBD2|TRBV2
TGTGCCAGCAGTGATTCCGGGACTATTAACACCGGGGAGCTGTTTTTT
CASSDSGTINTGELFF
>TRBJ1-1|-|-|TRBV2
TGTGCCAGCAGCCGCAAGGCCTCAGGGACCACTGAAGCTTTCTTT
CASSRKASGTTEAFF
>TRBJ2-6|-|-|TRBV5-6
TGTGCCAGCAGCTTGGTCCACTCTGGGGCCAACGTCCTGACTTTC
CASSLVHSGANVLTF
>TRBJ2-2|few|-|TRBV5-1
TGCGCCAGCAGCTTGCGACAGAACACCGGGGAGCTGTTTTTT
CASSLRQNTGELFF
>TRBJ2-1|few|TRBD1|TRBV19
TGTGCCAGTAGTAGTGACAGGGGGAGCTCCTACAATGAGCAGTTCTTC
CASSSDRGSSYNEQFF
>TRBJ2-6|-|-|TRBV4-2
TGTGCCAGCAGCCAAGACCACTCTGGGGCCAACGTCCTGACTTTC
CASSQDHSGANVLTF
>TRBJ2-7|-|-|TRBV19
TGTGCCAGTAGTATCCAGGGTGGCTACGAGCAGTACTTC
CASSIQGGYEQYF
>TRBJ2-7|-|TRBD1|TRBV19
TGTGCCAGTAGTACCCCACCGGGACAGGGCTACGAGCAGTACTTC
CASSTPPGQGYEQYF
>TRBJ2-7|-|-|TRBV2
TGTGCCAGCAGGAGACAGGCCTACGAGCAGTACTTC
CASRRQAYEQYF
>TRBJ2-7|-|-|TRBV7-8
TGTGCCAGCAGCTTAGAGGAGGTCTCCTACGAGCAGTACTTC
CASSLEEVSYEQYF
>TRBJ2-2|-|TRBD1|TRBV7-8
TGTGCCAGCCGTGACAGGGTTACCGGGGAGCTGTTTTTT
CASRDRVTGELFF
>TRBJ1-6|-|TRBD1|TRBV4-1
TGCGCCAGCAGCCAGCCGGGACAGTATAATTCACCCCTCCACTTT
CASSQPGQYNSPLHF
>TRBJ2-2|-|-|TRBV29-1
TGCAGCGTTGAAGATCGGAAGGGTGGGCTGTTTTTT
CSVEDRKGGLFF
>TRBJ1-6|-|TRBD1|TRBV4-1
TGCGCCAGCAGCCAGGGACAGTATAATTCACCCCTCCACTTT
CASSQGQYNSPLHF
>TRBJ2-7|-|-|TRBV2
TGTGCCAGCAGTACAAACAGGGACCGCGAGCAGTACTTC
CASSTNRDREQYF
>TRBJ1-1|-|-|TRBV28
TGTGCCAGCAGTGGCCCCGGGCTCTCTCCTGGGGGCACTGAAGCTTTCTTT
CASSGPGLSPGGTEAFF